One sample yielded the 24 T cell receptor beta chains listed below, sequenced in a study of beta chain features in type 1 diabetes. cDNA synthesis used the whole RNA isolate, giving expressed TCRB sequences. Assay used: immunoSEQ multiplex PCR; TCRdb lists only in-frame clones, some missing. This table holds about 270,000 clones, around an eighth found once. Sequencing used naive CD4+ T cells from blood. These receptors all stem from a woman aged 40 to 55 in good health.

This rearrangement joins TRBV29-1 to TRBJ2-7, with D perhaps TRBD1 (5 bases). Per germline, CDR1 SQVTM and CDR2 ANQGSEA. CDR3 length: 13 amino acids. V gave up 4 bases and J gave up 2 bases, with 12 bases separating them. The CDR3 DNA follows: TGCAGCGTTGTGGTGACAGCTACCTACGAGCAGTACTTC. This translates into CSVVVTATYEQYF.

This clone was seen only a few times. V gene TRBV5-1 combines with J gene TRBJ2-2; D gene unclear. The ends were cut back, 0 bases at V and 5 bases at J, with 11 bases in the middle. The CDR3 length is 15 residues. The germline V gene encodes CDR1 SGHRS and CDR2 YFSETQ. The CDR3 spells CASSLASSRTGELFF. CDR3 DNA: TGCGCCAGCAGCTTGGCTTCCTCTCGGACCGGGGAGCTGTTTTTT.

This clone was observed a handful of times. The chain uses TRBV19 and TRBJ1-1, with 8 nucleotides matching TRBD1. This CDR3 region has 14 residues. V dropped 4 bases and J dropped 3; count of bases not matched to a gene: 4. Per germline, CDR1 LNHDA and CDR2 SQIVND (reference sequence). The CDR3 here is CASSREQGDTEAFF. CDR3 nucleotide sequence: TGTGCCAGTAGTAGGGAACAGGGGGACACTGAAGCTTTCTTT.

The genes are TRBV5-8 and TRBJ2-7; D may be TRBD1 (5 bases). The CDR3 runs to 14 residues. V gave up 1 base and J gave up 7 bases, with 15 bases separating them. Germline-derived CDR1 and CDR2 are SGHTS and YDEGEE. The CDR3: CASSLWSGLEEQYF. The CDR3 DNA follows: TGTGCCAGCAGCTTGTGGTCAGGGCTTGAAGAGCAGTACTTC.

CDR3 nucleotides: TGCGCCAGTGCCTCCGGGACAAACTACGAGCAGTACTTC. Translation: CASASGTNYEQYF. V gene TRBV5-1 combines with J gene TRBJ2-7, with D perhaps TRBD1 (6 bases). V lost 8 bases and J lost 3, with 15 bases in between. The CDR3 consists of 13 residues. Looked up from germline, CDR1 is SGHRS and CDR2 is YFSETQ.

In DNA form, the CDR3 reads TGTGCCAGCTCCCGGGGAAACACCATATATTTT. It is translated as CASSRGNTIYF. The V and J genes are TRBV7-8 and TRBJ1-3; D remains ambiguous. From germline, CDR1 is SGHVS and CDR2 FQNEAQ. Trimming pared 8 bases from V and 4 bases from J, leaving 6 bases between. This CDR3 has 11 residues.

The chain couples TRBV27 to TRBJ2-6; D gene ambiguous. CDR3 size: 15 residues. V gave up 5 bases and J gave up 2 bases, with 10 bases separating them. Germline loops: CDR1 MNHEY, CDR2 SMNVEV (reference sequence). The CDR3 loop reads CASSATLAGANVLTF. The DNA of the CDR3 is TGTGCCAGCAGTGCGACATTAGCTGGGGCCAACGTCCTGACTTTC.

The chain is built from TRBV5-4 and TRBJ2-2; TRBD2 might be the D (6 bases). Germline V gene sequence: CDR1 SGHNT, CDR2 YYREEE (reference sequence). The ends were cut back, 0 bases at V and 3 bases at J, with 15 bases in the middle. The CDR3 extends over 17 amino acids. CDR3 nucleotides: TGTGCCAGCAGCTTGGATATTCTAGCGCTGGACACCGGGGAGCTGTTTTTT. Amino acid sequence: CASSLDILALDTGELFF.

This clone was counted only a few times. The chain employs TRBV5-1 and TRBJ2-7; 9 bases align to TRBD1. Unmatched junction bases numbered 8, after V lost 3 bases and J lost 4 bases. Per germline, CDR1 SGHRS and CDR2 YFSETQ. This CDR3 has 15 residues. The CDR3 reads CASSSWDRDVYEQYF. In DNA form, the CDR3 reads TGCGCCAGCAGCTCCTGGGACAGGGATGTTTACGAGCAGTACTTC.

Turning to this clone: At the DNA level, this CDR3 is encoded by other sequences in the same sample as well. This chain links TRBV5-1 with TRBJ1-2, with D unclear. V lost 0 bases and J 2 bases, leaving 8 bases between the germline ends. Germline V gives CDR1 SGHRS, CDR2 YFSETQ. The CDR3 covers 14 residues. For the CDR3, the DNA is TGCGCCAGCAGCTTGGCGCGGTCAAACTATGGCTACACCTTC. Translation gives CASSLARSNYGYTF.

The CDR3 DNA reads as TGTGCCAGCAGCCAAGATTTCCTAGCGCAGTACAGTCACGGGGAGCTGTTTTTT. This encodes CASSQDFLAQYSHGELFF. This chain joins TRBV4-2 and TRBJ2-2; perhaps TRBD2 as D (6 bases). Trimming removed 0 bases from V and 7 bases from J, with 21 bases in between. CDR3 length: 18 residues. CDR1 is LGHNA, CDR2 YNFKEQ, per germline.

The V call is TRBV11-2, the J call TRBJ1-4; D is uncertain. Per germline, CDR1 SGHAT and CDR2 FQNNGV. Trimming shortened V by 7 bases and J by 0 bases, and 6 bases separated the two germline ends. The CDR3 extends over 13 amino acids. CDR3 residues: CASTRSTNEKLFF. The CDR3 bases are TGTGCCAGCACCCGTTCAACTAATGAAAAACTGTTTTTT.

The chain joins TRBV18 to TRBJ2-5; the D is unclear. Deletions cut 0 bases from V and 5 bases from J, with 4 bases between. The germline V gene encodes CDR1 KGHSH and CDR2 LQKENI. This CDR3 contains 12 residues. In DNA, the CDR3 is TGTGCCAGCTCACCACCCCTTGAGACCCAGTACTTC. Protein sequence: CASSPPLETQYF.

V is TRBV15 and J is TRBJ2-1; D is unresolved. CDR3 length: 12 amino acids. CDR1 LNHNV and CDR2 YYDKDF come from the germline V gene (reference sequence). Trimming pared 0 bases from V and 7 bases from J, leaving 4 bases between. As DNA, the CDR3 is TGTGCCACCAGCAGAGACGGGAATGAGCAGTTCTTC. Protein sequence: CATSRDGNEQFF.

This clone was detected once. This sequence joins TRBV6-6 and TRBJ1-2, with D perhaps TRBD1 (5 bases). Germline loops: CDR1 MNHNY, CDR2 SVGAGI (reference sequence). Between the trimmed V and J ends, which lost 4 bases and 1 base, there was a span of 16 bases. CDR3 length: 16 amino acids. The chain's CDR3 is CASSSWRDFLNYGYTF. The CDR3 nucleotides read TGTGCCAGCAGTTCATGGAGGGACTTCCTTAACTATGGCTACACCTTC.

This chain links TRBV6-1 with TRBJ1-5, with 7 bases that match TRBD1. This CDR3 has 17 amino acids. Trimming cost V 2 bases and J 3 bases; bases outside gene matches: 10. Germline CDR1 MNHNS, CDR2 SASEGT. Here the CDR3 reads CASSERWRGPHNQPQHF. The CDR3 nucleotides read TGTGCCAGCAGTGAAAGGTGGAGGGGGCCGCACAATCAGCCCCAGCATTTT.

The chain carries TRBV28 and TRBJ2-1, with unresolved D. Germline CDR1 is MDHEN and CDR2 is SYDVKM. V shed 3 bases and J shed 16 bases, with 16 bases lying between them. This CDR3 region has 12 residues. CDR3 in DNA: TGTGCCAGCAGTTTTCGTCAACCTGCGCGCTTCTTC. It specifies CASSFRQPARFF.

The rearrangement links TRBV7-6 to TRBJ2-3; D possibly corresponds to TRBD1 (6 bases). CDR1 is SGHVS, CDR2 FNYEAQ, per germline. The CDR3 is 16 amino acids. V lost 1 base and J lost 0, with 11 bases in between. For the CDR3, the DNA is TGTGCCAGCAGCTTAGGCGCAGGGGCGAGCACAGATACGCAGTATTTT. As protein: CASSLGAGASTDTQYF.

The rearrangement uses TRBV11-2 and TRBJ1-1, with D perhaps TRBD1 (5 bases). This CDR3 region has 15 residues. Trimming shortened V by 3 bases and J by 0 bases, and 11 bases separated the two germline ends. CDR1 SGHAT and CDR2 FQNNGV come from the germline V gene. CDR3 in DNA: TGTGCCAGCAGCTTCCTGGGGCGATTGAACACTGAAGCTTTCTTT. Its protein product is CASSFLGRLNTEAFF.

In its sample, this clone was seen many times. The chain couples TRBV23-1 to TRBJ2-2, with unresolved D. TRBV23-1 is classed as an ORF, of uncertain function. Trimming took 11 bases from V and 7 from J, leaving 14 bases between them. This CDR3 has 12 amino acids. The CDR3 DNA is TGCGCCGAGCCCGTTCCCCTCGGGGAGCTGTTTTTT. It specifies CAEPVPLGELFF.

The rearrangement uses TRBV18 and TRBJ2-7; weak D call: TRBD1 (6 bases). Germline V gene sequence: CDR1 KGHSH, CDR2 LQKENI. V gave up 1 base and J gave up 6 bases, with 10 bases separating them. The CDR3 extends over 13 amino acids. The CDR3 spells CASSPLQGAEQYF. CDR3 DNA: TGTGCCAGCTCACCACTACAGGGTGCCGAGCAGTACTTC.

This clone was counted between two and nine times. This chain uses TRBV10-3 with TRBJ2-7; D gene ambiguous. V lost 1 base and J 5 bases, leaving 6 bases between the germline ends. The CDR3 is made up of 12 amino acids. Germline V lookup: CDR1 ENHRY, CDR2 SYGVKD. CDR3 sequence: CAISELLHEQYF. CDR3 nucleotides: TGTGCCATCAGTGAGTTACTACACGAGCAGTACTTC.

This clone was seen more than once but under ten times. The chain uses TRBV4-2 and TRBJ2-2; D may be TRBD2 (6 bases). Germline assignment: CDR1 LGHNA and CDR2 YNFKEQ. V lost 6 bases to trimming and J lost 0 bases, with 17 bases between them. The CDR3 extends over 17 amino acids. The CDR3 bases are TGTGCCAGCAGACGCAACATAGCGGCCGCGAACACCGGGGAGCTGTTTTTT. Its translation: CASRRNIAAANTGELFF.

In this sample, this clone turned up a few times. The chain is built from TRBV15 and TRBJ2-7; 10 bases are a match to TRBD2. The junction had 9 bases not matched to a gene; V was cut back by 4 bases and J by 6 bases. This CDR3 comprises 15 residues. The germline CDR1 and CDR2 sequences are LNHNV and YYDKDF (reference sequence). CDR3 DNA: TGTGCCACCAGCATGGAAGCGGGGGGGTTCTCCGAGCAGTACTTC. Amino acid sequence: CATSMEAGGFSEQYF.